This T cell receptor (beta chain) was retrieved from a study of T cell repertoires in cytomegalovirus infection. Study as a whole: Evidence of both CMV infection and a matching HLA type came from public TCR beta signatures.

From germline, CDR1 is LNHDA and CDR2 SQIVND (reference sequence). V gave up 3 bases and J gave up 8 bases; unmatched junction bases: 6. The CDR3 loop spans 13 amino acids. Points from the study as a whole: In two of eight donors, the top clonotype was HLA-C-restricted CMV-specific. There were carriers of CMV plus the relevant HLA, and cumulative public TCR beta family frequency identified them.

TCRdb re-derived calls from the reads in MiXCR, one entry per CDR3 protein. The sample comprises roughly 730,000 distinct CDR3 sequences, around a third of which are singletons, and 18% rests with the top ten. Worth noting for this clonotype: Its cognate antigen is unknown.

The chain employs TRBV19 and TRBJ1-2; the match to TRBD1 covers 7 bases. The sequences come from cultured PBMCs, collected from culture after CMV antigen stimulation. The receptor was derived from a human donor in good health (CMV status not recorded). Some clones in this sample may be carry-over from other donors' samples. This chain's CDR3 is CASSIDRVGGYTF. In nucleotides, the CDR3 is TGTGCCAGTAGTATCGACAGGGTAGGAGGCTACACCTTC.